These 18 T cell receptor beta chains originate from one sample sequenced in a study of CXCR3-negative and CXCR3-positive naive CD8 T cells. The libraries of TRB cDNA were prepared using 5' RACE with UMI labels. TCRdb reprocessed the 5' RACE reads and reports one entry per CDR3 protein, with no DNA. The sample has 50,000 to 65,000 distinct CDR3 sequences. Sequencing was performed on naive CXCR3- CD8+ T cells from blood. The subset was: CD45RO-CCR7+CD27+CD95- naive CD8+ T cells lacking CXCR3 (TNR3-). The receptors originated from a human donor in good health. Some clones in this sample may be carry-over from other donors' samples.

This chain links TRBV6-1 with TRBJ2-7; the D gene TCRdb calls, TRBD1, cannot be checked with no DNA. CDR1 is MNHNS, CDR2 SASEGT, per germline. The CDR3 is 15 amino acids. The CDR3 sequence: CASSALGTEAYEQYF.

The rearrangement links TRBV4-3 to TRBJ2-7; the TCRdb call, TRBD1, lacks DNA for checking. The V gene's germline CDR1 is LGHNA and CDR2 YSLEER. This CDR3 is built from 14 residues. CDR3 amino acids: CASSQASQAYEQYF.

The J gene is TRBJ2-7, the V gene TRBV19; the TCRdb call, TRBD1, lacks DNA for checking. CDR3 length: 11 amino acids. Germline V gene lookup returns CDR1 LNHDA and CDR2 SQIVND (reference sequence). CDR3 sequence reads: CASSTGFEQYF. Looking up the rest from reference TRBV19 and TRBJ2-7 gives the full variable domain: DGGITQSPKYLFRKEGQNVTLSCEQNLNHDAMYWYRQDPGQGLRLIYYSQIVNDFQKGDIAEGYSVSREKKESFPLTVTSAQKNPTAFYLCASSTGFEQYFGPGTRLTVT.

CDR3 region: CASGDSLLETQYF. V and J are TRBV12-5 and TRBJ2-5; TCRdb selects TRBD1, and the lack of DNA leaves this call unchecked. The CDR3 has 13 residues. CDR1 and CDR2 (germline): LGHNT, FRNRAP.

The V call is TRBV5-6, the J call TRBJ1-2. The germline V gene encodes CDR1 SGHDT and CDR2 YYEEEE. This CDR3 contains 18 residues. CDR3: CASSLGQRPAGDEDGYTF.

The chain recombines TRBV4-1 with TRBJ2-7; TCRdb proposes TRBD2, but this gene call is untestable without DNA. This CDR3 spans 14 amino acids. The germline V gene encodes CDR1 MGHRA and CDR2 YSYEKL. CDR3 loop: CASSQEQLAGVRHF.

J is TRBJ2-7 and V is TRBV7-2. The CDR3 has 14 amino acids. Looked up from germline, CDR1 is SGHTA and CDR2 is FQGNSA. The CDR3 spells CASSQAGGPTEQYF.

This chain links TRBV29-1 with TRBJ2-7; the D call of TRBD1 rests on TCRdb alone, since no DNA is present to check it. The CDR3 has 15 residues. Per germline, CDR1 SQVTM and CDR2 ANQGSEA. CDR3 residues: CSVVRQGANPYEQYF.

The CDR3 reads CSARVWRGDYNEQFF. This chain uses TRBV20-1 with TRBJ2-1; TCRdb's D gene call, TRBD2, goes unchecked for lack of DNA. This CDR3 comprises 15 residues. CDR1 and CDR2 (germline): DFQATT, SNEGSKA (reference sequence).

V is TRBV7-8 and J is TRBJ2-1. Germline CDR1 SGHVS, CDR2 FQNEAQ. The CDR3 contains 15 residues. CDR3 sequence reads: CASSTVAGSYNEQFF. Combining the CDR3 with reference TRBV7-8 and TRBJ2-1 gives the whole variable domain GAGVSQSPRYKVAKRGQDVALRCDPISGHVSLFWYQQALGQGPEFLTYFQNEAQLDKSGLPSDRFFAERPEGSVSTLKIQRTQQEDSAVYLCASSTVAGSYNEQFFGPGTRLTVL.

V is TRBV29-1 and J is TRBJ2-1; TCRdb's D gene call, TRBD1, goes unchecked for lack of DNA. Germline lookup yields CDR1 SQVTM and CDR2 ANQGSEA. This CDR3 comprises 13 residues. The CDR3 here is CSVAGTPSGEQFF.

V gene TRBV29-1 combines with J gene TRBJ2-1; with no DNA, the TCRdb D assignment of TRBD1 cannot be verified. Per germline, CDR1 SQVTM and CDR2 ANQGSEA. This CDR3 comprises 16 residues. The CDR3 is CSVPGGRERTYNEQFF.

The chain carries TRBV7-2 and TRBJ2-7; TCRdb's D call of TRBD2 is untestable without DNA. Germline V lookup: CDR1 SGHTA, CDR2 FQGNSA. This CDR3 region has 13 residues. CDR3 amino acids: CASSHAGFYEQYF.

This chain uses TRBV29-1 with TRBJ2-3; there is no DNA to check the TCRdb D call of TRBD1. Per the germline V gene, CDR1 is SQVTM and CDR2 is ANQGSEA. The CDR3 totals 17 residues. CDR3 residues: CSAARTGGNLDTDTQYF.

The CDR3 is CASTNDGQDAETQYF. The rearrangement links TRBV6-2 or TRBV6-3 to TRBJ2-5; TCRdb's D call, TRBD1, is unchecked because there is no DNA. This CDR3 comprises 15 residues. CDR1 is MNHEY and CDR2 is SVGEGT in the germline V gene.

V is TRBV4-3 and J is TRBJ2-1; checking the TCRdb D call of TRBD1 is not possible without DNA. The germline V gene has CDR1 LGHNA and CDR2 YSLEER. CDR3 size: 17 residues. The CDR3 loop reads CASSQGTARSSYNEQFF.

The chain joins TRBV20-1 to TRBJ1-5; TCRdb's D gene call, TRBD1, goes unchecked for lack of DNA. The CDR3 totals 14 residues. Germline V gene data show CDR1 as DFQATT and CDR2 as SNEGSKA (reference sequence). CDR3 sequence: CSAREGESNQPQHF.

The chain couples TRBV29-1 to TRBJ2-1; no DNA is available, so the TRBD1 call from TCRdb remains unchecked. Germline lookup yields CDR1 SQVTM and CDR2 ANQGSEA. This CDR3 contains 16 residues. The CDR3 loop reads CSVEDGGTGPYNEQFF.